This TCR beta chain derives from a study of cytomegalovirus exposure and HLA in healthy donors. Findings and caveats of the study: Cytomegalovirus-associated TCR beta chains were listed, numbering 164. Many donors shared some public TCRs, even though most TCR sequences were rare.

Comment on this clone: Antigen specificity is unknown.

Assay used: immunoSEQ multiplex PCR; TCRdb lists only in-frame clones, some missing. The sample includes 55,000 to 65,000 clones, 75% to 95% of them seen just once. The V gene lost 2 bases and the J gene lost 5 bases, with 11 bases spanning the gap. CDR3 length equals 13 residues. CDR1 is SGHRS and CDR2 is YFSETQ in the germline V gene. The sequence was obtained from a man aged 18 to 35 in good health and CMV-seronegative. The chain employs TRBV5-1 and TRBJ2-7, with a possible D match to TRBD2 (5 bases). What was sequenced was PBMCs. DNA of the CDR3: TGCGCCAGCAGCTTAGCCGGGAACCACGAGCAGTACTTC. Protein product: CASSLAGNHEQYF.